The rows below give T cell receptor beta chains drawn from one sample of a study of blood T cell repertoires in COVID-19. The table came from immunoSEQ multiplex PCR; TCRdb's copy has only in-frame clones and leaves some out. The table records some 100,000 clones, around 90% of them present only once. Sequencing was carried out using peripheral blood. These TCRs come from an older woman with acute or convalescent COVID-19. Both conserved end residues are part of each CDR3.

j_gene,v_gene,CDR3aa
TRBJ2-1,TRBV27,CASSTNGLAGDKFF
TRBJ2-2,TRBV7-9,CASSLRQANTGELFF
TRBJ2-3,TRBV29-1,CSVEGAGSTDTQYF
TRBJ1-2,TRBV11-2,CASSFPGGYGYTF
TRBJ2-5,TRBV3-1/TRBV3-2,CASSQDAELAGPRETQYF
TRBJ2-3,TRBV3-1/TRBV3-2,CASSVYLSTDTQYF
TRBJ1-1,TRBV11-1,CASSPPGLNTEAFF
TRBJ2-5,TRBV5-4,CASSLQGSFGETQYF
TRBJ2-7,TRBV7-2,CASSLAASGSSYEQYF
TRBJ1-1,TRBV6-5,CASNPAGSTEAFF
TRBJ1-2,TRBV28,CASSLEDSLYGYTF
TRBJ2-4,TRBV9,CASSVGWGGDIQYF
TRBJ1-2,TRBV28,CASSFARGYGYTF
TRBJ2-2,TRBV7-8,CASSPRTGNTGELFF
TRBJ1-1,TRBV14,CASSQEFRGLPPEAFF
TRBJ1-3,TRBV28,CASRGVSSGNTIYF
TRBJ2-3,TRBV27,CASRGLGTDTQYF
TRBJ1-1,TRBV18,CASSEVEGAVEAFF
TRBJ1-4,TRBV7-2,CASSYRATNEKLFF
TRBJ2-7,TRBV6-6,CASTLAGSVYEQYF
TRBJ1-1,TRBV19,CASSMGSTEAFF
TRBJ1-1,TRBV2,CASSPMTGRGTEAFF
TRBJ2-1,TRBV19,CASSRLAGLNEQFF
TRBJ2-1,TRBV7-9,CASSLARDRGRLYNEQFF
TRBJ2-1,TRBV5-4,CASSLERDYNEQFF
TRBJ1-1,TRBV28,CASSFGQGNTEAFF
TRBJ2-1,TRBV27,CASSLGLAGEQFF
TRBJ2-1,TRBV11-2,CASSLQRGGEQFF
TRBJ1-1,TRBV19,CASRPVPGQGNTEAFF
TRBJ2-1,TRBV19,CASRSPGGPYNEQFF
TRBJ2-3,TRBV5-4,CASSLAALAGGRGGTQYF
TRBJ2-5,TRBV5-1,CASSLRLAGDPQETQYF
TRBJ2-1,TRBV3-1/TRBV3-2,CASSQGIGLNNEQFF
TRBJ1-2,TRBV2,CASSGAGGNDYTF
TRBJ2-5,TRBV7-8,CASSPVQTQYF
TRBJ1-2,TRBV5-6,CASSFQGSGRLYGYTF
TRBJ2-6,TRBV21-1,CASSKEGDPGANVLTF